These 22 T cell receptor beta chains were sequenced from one sample in a study of blood T cell repertoires in COVID-19. Sequencing was performed with immunoSEQ multiplex PCR; in TCRdb, only in-frame clones are kept and a portion is missing. The sample shows 130,000 to 150,000 clones, 70% to 80% of them seen only once. The sequencing sample was made of peripheral blood. These receptors were obtained from a woman in her 70s with COVID-19, enrolled during active disease.

J is TRBJ1-6 and V is TRBV6-6; maybe TRBD1 (6 bases). CDR1 MNHNY and CDR2 SVGAGI come from the germline V gene (reference sequence). Trimming removed 6 bases at V and 10 bases at J, with 16 bases between. The CDR3 loop spans 14 amino acids. CDR3 nucleotide sequence: TGTGCCAGCAGCCATCGACAGGAGGACTCACCCCTCCACTTT. It translates to CASSHRQEDSPLHF.

This clone was seen just once. The J gene is TRBJ1-3, the V gene TRBV5-1, with a weak D call TRBD1 (5 bases). Trimming cost V 5 bases and J 0 bases, with 12 bases left between them. Germline V gene lookup returns CDR1 SGHRS and CDR2 YFSETQ. The CDR3 length is 15 residues. CDR3 amino acids: CASRPQGSSGNTIYF. The CDR3 coding sequence is TGCGCCAGCAGACCCCAGGGATCCTCTGGAAACACCATATATTTT.

This clone has only a few counts. The chain couples TRBV10-3 to TRBJ1-5; 7 bases are shared with TRBD1. The J segment lost 1 base and the V segment lost 3 bases, leaving 3 bases of the junction unmatched. The CDR3 covers 15 residues. The germline gives CDR1 ENHRY, CDR2 SYGVKD. CDR3 in amino acids: CAISDGGGSNQPQHF. The CDR3 DNA reads TGTGCCATCAGTGATGGAGGGGGCAGCAATCAGCCCCAGCATTTT.

The chain uses TRBV7-8 and TRBJ1-2; TRBD1 matches at 9 bases. V shed 5 bases, J shed 7 bases, and the junction held 8 bases outside the gene matches. The CDR3 runs 14 residues. The germline V gene encodes CDR1 SGHVS and CDR2 FQNEAQ. CDR3 residues: CASSPQGQGGGYTF. The CDR3 DNA is TGTGCCAGCAGCCCCCAGGGACAGGGAGGTGGCTACACCTTC. The complete variable domain, with remaining parts taken from reference TRBV7-8 and TRBJ1-2, reads GAGVSQSPRYKVAKRGQDVALRCDPISGHVSLFWYQQALGQGPEFLTYFQNEAQLDKSGLPSDRFFAERPEGSVSTLKIQRTQQEDSAVYLCASSPQGQGGGYTFGSGTRLTVV.

The chain uses TRBV6-2 or TRBV6-3 and TRBJ1-2, with a weak D call TRBD1 (5 bases). CDR3 length equals 15 residues. The V end was cut by 2 bases, the J end by 6 bases, with 16 bases between. Per the germline V gene, CDR1 is MNHEY and CDR2 is SVGEGT. For the CDR3, the DNA is TGTGCCAGCAGTTACAGGGGCAGTTCCCCCCATGGCTACACCTTC. Translated, it gives CASSYRGSSPHGYTF.

V usage is TRBV29-1 and J usage is TRBJ1-2; 7 bases line up with TRBD1. CDR1 and CDR2 (germline): SQVTM, ANQGSEA. The CDR3 covers 13 residues. V lost 6 bases, J lost 3 bases, and 7 bases stayed unmatched. The CDR3 reads CSVAPGQDYGYTF. The CDR3 DNA follows: TGCAGCGTGGCCCCCGGACAGGACTATGGCTACACCTTC.

The chain has TRBV5-1 and TRBJ2-4; TRBD1 agrees at 8 bases. CDR3 length: 15 residues. V was pared by 4 bases and J by 11 bases, with 14 bases of the junction left unmatched. Germline assignment: CDR1 SGHRS and CDR2 YFSETQ. CDR3 residues: CASSPGQGIALVQYF. In DNA, the CDR3 is TGCGCCAGCAGCCCTGGACAGGGAATTGCTCTGGTTCAGTACTTC.

The chain joins TRBV5-6 to TRBJ1-4; no reliable D call. This CDR3 spans 13 amino acids. Germline lookup yields CDR1 SGHDT and CDR2 YYEEEE. V dropped 1 base and J dropped 7 bases, with 8 bases sitting between them. DNA of the CDR3: TGTGCCAGCAGCTTGAAGGCGGCTGAAAAACTGTTTTTT. Its protein is CASSLKAAEKLFF.

This chain joins TRBV4-1 and TRBJ2-7; 15 nucleotides match TRBD2. The V segment lost 6 bases and the J segment 6 bases; nucleotides outside the gene matches: 9. The germline V gene has CDR1 MGHRA and CDR2 YSYEKL. The CDR3 consists of 16 residues. The CDR3 loop reads CASSPAPGLAGGEQYF. Here the CDR3 DNA reads TGCGCCAGCAGTCCCGCCCCGGGACTAGCGGGGGGCGAGCAGTACTTC.

The chain links TRBV10-3 to TRBJ1-1; D perhaps matches TRBD1 (6 bases). From germline, CDR1 is ENHRY and CDR2 SYGVKD. This CDR3 region has 14 residues. With 9 bases removed from V and 7 bases from J, the gap between germline ends came to 21 bases. The CDR3 DNA is TGTGCCATTCTCGGGCAGGGGATCATAATTGAAGCTTTCTTT. Its translation: CAILGQGIIIEAFF.

The V and J genes are TRBV18 and TRBJ1-1; TRBD1 might be the D (6 bases). With 5 bases removed from V and 0 bases from J, the gap between germline ends came to 13 bases. The CDR3 extends over 15 amino acids. CDR1 is KGHSH and CDR2 is LQKENI in the germline V gene. Written as DNA, the CDR3 is TGTGCCAGCTCAGTAGCTGGGACACTGAACACTGAAGCTTTCTTT. Translated: CASSVAGTLNTEAFF.

The chain couples TRBV9 to TRBJ2-7; D uncertain. V was clipped by 4 bases and J by 3 bases, with 11 bases between them. The CDR3 extends over 13 amino acids. Germline CDR1 SGDLS, CDR2 YYNGEE. The CDR3 nucleotides are TGTGCCAGCAGCCCAAGCCCCCACTACGAGCAGTACTTC. Protein product: CASSPSPHYEQYF. The whole variable domain, remainder taken from reference TRBV9 and TRBJ2-7, is DSGVTQTPKHLITATGQRVTLRCSPRSGDLSVYWYQQSLDQGLQFLIQYYNGEERAKGNILERFSAQQFPDLHSELNLSSLELGDSALYFCASSPSPHYEQYFGPGTRLTVT.

The rearrangement links TRBV12-5 to TRBJ2-2, with TRBD1 matching 8 bases. This CDR3 is 16 amino acids long. Germline V gene data show CDR1 as LGHNT and CDR2 as FRNRAP. The trim removed 0 bases at V and 3 bases at J, leaving 3 bases unmatched. CDR3 coding DNA: TGTGCTAGTGGTTTGGTACTGGGACAGGACACCGGGGAGCTGTTTTTT. Amino acid sequence: CASGLVLGQDTGELFF.

Ten or more counts support this clone. The chain has TRBV29-1 and TRBJ1-4, with TRBD1 matching over 7 bases. V was clipped by 7 bases and J by 7 bases; unmatched bases: 6. The CDR3 extends over 12 amino acids. Germline-derived CDR1 and CDR2 are SQVTM and ANQGSEA. CDR3 coding DNA: TGCAGCGCCCGGGACAGTGCTGAAAAACTGTTTTTT. Translated, it gives CSARDSAEKLFF.

The J gene is TRBJ2-7, the V gene TRBV12-3 or TRBV12-4, with D tentatively TRBD2 (5 bases). V shed 6 bases and J shed 6 bases, with 15 bases lying between them. This CDR3 is 13 amino acids long. CDR3 in amino acids: CASSRAYGGEQYF. The CDR3 bases are TGTGCCAGCAGCCGGGCCTATGGAGGCGAGCAGTACTTC.

CDR3 DNA sequence: TGTGCCAGCAGCCAAGGTGACTCTGGGGGCGGTTCAGCTTTCTTT. Protein sequence: CASSQGDSGGGSAFF. The gene calls are TRBV3-1 (or the pseudogene TRBV3-2) and TRBJ1-1, with D possibly being TRBD1 (6 bases). Germline V gene sequence: CDR1 LGHDT, CDR2 YNNKEL (reference sequence). The CDR3 runs to 15 residues. V was shortened by 1 base and J by 10 bases, with 19 bases between the two germline ends.

This chain uses TRBV21-1 with TRBJ1-6; TRBD1 was called by the table and not checked on the DNA. TRBV21-1 is recorded as a pseudogene. The CDR3 runs to 16 residues. The CDR3 sequence: CASSEVWDRLNSPLHF. The DNA of the CDR3 is TGTGCCAGCAGCGAGGTTTGGGACAGGCTCAATTCACCCCTCCACTTT.

This chain links TRBV30 with TRBJ1-6; 8 bases are a match to TRBD1. This CDR3 region has 16 residues. The V gene's germline CDR1 is GTSNPN and CDR2 SVGIG (reference sequence). V lost 6 bases, J lost 0 bases, and 7 bases stayed unmatched. The CDR3, as DNA: TGTGCCTGCCCCCCAGGGGGCCGCTCCTATAATTCACCCCTCCACTTT. Protein sequence: CACPPGGRSYNSPLHF.

The chain has TRBV10-3 and TRBJ1-4; 8 bases agree with TRBD1. CDR3 size: 12 residues. Germline CDR1 ENHRY, CDR2 SYGVKD. V dropped 10 bases and J dropped 5; count of bases not matched to a gene: 3. CDR3 sequence reads: CASRTGNEKLFF. In DNA, the CDR3 is TGTGCCAGTAGGACAGGGAATGAAAAACTGTTTTTT.

V is TRBV19 and J is TRBJ2-1; D gene ambiguous. Germline CDR1 is LNHDA and CDR2 is SQIVND (reference sequence). The CDR3 totals 13 residues. The V end lost 10 bases, the J end lost 8 bases, and 18 bases lay between the germline ends. CDR3: CATTRRLGDEQFF. CDR3 bases: TGTGCCACCACCCGCCGGCTAGGCGATGAGCAGTTCTTC.

A remark on this clone: One junction end does not reproduce the germline sequence, and a read error may be involved. J is TRBJ1-5 and V is TRBV7-3, with 7 bases identical to TRBD1. CDR1 is SGHTA and CDR2 is FQGTGA in the germline V gene. The CDR3 runs to 16 residues. CDR3 sequence reads: CVSSLRTGLSNQPQHF. CDR3 nucleotide sequence: TGTGTCAGCAGCTTACGGACAGGCCTTAGCAATCAGCCCCAGCATTTT.

This clone was counted only a few times. The gene calls are TRBV5-1 and TRBJ1-1; 8 nucleotides line up with TRBD1. The CDR3 sequence is 15 residues long. V lost 2 bases to trimming and J lost 1 base; unmatched junction nucleotides: 4. In germline, CDR1 is SGHRS, CDR2 YFSETQ. CDR3 protein: CASSLADRGNTEAFF. The CDR3 region has the DNA TGCGCCAGCAGCTTAGCCGACAGGGGGAACACTGAAGCTTTCTTT. The whole variable domain, remainder taken from reference TRBV5-1 and TRBJ1-1, is KAGVTQTPRYLIKTRGQQVTLSCSPISGHRSVSWYQQTPGQGLQFLFEYFSETQRNKGNFPGRFSGRQFSNSRSEMNVSTLELGDSALYLCASSLADRGNTEAFFGQGTRLTVV.